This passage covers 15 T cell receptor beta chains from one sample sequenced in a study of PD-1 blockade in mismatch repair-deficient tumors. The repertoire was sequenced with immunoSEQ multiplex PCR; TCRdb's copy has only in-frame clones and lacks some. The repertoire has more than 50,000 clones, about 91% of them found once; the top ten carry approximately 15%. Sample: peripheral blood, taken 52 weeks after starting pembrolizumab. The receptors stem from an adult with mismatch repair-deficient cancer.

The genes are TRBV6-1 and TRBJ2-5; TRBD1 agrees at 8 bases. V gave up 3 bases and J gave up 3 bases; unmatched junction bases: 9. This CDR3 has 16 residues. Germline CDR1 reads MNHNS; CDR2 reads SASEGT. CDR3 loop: CASSEIAGTGEETQYF. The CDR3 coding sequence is TGTGCCAGCAGTGAGATAGCCGGGACAGGCGAAGAGACCCAGTACTTC.

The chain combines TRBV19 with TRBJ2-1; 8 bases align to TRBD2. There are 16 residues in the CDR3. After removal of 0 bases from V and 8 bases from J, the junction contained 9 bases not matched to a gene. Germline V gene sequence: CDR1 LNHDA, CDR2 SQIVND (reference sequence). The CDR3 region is CASSIDRLATWDEQFF. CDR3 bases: TGTGCCAGTAGTATAGATAGACTAGCGACCTGGGATGAGCAGTTCTTC.

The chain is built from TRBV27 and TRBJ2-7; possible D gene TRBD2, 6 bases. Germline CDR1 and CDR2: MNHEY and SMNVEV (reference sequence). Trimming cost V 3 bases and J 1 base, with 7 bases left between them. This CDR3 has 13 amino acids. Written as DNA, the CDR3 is TGTGCCAGCAGTTTCCGGGAGTCCTACGAGCAGTACTTC. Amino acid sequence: CASSFRESYEQYF.

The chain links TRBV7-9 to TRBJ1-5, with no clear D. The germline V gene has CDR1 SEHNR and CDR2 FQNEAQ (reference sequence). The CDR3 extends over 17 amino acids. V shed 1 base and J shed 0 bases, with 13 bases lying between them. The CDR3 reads CASSLGGMGYSNQPQHF. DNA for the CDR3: TGTGCCAGCAGCTTAGGAGGTATGGGATATAGCAATCAGCCCCAGCATTTT.

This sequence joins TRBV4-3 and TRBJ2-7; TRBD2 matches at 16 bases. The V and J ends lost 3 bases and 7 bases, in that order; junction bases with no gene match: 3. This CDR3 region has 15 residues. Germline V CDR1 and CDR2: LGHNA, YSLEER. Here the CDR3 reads CASSHGTSGRVEQYF. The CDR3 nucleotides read TGCGCCAGCAGCCATGGGACTAGCGGGAGGGTAGAGCAGTACTTC.

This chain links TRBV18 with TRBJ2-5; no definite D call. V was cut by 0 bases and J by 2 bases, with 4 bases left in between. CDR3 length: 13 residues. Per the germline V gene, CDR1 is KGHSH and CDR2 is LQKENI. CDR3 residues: CASSPPVQETQYF. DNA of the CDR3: TGTGCCAGCTCACCACCGGTTCAAGAGACCCAGTACTTC.

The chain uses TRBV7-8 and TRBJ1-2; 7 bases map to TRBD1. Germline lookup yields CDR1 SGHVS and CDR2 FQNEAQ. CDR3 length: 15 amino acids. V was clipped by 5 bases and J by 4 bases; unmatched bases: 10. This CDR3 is CASSRQTGLAYGYTF. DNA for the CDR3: TGTGCCAGCAGCCGGCAGACAGGGCTCGCCTATGGCTACACCTTC.

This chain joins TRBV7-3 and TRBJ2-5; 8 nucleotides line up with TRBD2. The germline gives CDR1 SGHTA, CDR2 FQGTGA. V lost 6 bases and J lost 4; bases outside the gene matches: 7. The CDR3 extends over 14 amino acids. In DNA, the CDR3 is TGTGCCAGCAGTCCACGGGGGGGCACAGAGACCCAGTACTTC. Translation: CASSPRGGTETQYF. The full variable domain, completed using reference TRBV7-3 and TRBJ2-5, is GAGVSQTPSNKVTEKGKYVELRCDPISGHTALYWYRQSLGQGPEFLIYFQGTGAADDSGLPNDRFFAVRPEGSVSTLKIQRTERGDSAVYLCASSPRGGTETQYFGPGTRLLVL.

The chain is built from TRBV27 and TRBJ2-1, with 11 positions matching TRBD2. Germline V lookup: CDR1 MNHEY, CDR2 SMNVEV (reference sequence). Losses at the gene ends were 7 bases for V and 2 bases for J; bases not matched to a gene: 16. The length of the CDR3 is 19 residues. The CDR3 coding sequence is TGTGCCAGCACCCCATCGGGTAGCGGGAGGGCCGGGGCCTACAATGAGCAGTTCTTC. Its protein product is CASTPSGSGRAGAYNEQFF.

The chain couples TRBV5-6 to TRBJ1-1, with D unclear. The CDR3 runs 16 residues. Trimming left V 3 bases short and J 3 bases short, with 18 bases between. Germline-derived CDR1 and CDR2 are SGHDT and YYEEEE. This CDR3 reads CASSSYIPTVYTEAFF. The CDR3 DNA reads TGTGCCAGCAGCTCTTACATTCCTACAGTCTACACTGAAGCTTTCTTT.

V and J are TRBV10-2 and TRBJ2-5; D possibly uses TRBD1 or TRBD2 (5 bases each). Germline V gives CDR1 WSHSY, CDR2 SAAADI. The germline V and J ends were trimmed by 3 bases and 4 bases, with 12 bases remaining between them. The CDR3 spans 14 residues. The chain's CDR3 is CASSEIGAGETQYF. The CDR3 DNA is TGCGCCAGCAGTGAAATCGGGGCGGGAGAGACCCAGTACTTC.

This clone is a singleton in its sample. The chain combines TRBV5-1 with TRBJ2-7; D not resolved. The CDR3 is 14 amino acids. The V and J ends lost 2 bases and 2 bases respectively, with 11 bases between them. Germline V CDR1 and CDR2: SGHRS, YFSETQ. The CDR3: CASSLGRETYEQYF. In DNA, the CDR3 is TGCGCCAGCAGCTTAGGAAGGGAAACCTACGAGCAGTACTTC.

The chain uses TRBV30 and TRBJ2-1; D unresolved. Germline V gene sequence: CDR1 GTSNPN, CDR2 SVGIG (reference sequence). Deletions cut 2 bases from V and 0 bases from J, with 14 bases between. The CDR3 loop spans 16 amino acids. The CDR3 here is CAWSLLWESSYNEQFF. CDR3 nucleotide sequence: TGTGCCTGGAGTCTCCTCTGGGAAAGCTCCTACAATGAGCAGTTCTTC.

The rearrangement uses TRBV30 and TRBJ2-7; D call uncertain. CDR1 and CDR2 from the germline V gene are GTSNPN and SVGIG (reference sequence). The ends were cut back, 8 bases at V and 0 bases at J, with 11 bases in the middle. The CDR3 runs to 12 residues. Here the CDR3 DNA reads TGTGCCGGTTACGGCGGCTCCTACGAGCAGTACTTC. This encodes CAGYGGSYEQYF.

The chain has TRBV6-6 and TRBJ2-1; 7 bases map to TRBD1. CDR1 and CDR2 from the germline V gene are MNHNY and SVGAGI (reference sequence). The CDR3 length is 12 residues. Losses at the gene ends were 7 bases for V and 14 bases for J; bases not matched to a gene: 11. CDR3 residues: CASTLKGATEFF. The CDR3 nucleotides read TGTGCCAGCACTCTTAAGGGGGCGACGGAGTTCTTC.